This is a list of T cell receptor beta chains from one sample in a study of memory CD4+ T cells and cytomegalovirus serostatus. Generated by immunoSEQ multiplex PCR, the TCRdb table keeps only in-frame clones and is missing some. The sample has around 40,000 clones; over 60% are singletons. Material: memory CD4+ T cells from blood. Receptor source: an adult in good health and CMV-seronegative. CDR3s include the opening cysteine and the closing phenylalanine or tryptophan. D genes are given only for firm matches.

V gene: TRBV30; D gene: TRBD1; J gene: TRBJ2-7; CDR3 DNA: TGTGCCTGGACCCGGACAGGGAACTACGAGCAGTACTTC; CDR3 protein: CAWTRTGNYEQYF
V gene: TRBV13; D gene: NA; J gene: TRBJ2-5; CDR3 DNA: TGTGCCAGCAGCTTGCCCCAAGAGACCCAGTACTTC; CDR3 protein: CASSLPQETQYF
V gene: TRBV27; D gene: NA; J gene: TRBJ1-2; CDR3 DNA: TGTGCCAGCAGCAGGGACGGCACCTATGGCTACACCTTC; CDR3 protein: CASSRDGTYGYTF
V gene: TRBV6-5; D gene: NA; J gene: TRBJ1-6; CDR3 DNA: TGTGCCAGCAGTTATGTACAGGGATATTCACCCCTCCACTTT; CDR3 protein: CASSYVQGYSPLHF
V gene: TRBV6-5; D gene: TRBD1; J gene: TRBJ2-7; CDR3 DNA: TGTGCCAGCAGGACGGGACAGGGGGCATACGAGCAGTACTTC; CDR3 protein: CASRTGQGAYEQYF
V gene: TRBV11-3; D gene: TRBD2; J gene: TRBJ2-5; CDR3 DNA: TGTGCCAGCAGCTTATCTGTAGGCGGGGGGGCGGTTGAGACCCAGTACTTC; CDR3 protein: CASSLSVGGGAVETQYF
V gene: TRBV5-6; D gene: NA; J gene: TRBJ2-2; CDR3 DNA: TGTGCCAGCAGCTTGTGGAGAACCGGGGAGCTGTTTTTT; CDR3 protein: CASSLWRTGELFF
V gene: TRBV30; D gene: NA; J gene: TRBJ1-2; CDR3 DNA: TGTGCCTGGGTTTTCCGAGGAGGCTACACCTTC; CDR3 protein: CAWVFRGGYTF
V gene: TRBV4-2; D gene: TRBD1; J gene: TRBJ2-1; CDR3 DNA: TGTGCCAGCAGCCCTGGATTCGGACAGGGGGCCTACAATGAGCAGTTCTTC; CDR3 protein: CASSPGFGQGAYNEQFF
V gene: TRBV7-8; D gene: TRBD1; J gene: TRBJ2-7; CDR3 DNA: TGTGCCAGCAGCTTAAGAGACAGGGCCTTCTACGAGCAGTACTTC; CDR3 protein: CASSLRDRAFYEQYF
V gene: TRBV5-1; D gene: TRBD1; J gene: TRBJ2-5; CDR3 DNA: TGCGCCAGCAGTCTGACAGGGGGGAGCTCTATGGAGACCCAGTACTTC; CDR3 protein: CASSLTGGSSMETQYF
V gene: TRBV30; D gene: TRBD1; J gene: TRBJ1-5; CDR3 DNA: TGTGCCTGGAGTGAATACAGGGGAGGGGGTAAGAATAGCAATCAGCCCCAGCATTTT; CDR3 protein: CAWSEYRGGGKNSNQPQHF
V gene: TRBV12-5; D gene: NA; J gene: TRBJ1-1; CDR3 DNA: TGTGCTAGTGGTCCTAATGTCCAGGTAGGCACTGAAGCTTTCTTT; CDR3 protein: CASGPNVQVGTEAFF
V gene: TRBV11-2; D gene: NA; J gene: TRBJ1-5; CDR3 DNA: TGTGCCAGCAGCTTAGGGAGGGGGGTAAATCAGCCCCAGCATTTT; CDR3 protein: CASSLGRGVNQPQHF
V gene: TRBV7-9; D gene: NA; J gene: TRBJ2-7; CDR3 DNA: TGTGCCAGCAGCACACTATCACGGGACGCGAGCTCCTACGAGCAGTACTTC; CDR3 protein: CASSTLSRDASSYEQYF
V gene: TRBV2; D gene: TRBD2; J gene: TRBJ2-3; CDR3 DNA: TGTGCCAGCAGTGGGGTGCCGCTAGCGGGGGGAAGGACAGATACGCAGTATTTT; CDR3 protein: CASSGVPLAGGRTDTQYF
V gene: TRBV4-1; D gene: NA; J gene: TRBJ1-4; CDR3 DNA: TGCGCCAGCAGCCCCACAAGCGGTGCAACTAATGAAAAACTGTTTTTT; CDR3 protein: CASSPTSGATNEKLFF
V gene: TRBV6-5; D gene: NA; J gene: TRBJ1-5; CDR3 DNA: TGTGCCAGCAGGATCGGGGCTAGCAATCAGCCCCAGCATTTT; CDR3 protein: CASRIGASNQPQHF